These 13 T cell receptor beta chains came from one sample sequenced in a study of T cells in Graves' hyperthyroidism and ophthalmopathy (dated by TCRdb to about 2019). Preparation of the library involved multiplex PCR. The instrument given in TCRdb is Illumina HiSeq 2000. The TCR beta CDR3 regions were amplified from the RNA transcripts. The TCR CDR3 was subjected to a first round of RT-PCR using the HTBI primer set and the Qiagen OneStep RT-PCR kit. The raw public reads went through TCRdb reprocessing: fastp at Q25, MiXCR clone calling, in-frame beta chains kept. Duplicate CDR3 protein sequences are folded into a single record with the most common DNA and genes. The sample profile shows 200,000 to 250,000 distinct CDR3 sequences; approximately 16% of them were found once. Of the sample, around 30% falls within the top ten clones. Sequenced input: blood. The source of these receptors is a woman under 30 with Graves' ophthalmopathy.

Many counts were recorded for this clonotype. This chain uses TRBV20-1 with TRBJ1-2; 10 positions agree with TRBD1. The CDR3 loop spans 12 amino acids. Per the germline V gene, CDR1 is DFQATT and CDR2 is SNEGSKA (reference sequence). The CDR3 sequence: CHGQGDDYGYTF. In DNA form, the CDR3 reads TGCCACGGACAGGGGGATGACTATGGCTACACCTTC.

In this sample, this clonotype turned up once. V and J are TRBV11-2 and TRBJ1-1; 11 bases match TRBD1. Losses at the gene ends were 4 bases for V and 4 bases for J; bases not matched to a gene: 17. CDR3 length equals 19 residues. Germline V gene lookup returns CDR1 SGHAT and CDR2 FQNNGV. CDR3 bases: TGTGCCAGCAGCTCCCGGTTAGGACAGGGGGCGCAAGGGGGCACTGAAGCTTTCTTT. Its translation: CASSSRLGQGAQGGTEAFF.

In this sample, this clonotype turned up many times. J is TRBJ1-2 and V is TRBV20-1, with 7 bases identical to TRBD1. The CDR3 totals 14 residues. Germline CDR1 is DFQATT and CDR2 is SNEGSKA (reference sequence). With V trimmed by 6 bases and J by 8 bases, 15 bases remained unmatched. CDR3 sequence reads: CSAFSTGTKRGYTF. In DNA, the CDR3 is TGCAGTGCCTTTTCGACAGGGACGAAGCGAGGCTACACCTTC.

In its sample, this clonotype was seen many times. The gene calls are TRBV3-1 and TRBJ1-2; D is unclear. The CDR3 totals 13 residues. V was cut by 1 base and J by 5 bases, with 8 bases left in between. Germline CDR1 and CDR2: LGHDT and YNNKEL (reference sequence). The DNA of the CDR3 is TGTGCCAGCAGCCAAGTCCCGGGATATGGCTACACCTTC. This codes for CASSQVPGYGYTF.

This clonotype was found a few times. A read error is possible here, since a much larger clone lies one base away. The chain's CDR3 is CASSSNSTSGGPLGANVQTF. Here the CDR3 DNA reads TGTGCCAGCAGCTCGAACTCGACTAGCGGGGGGCCGCTGGGGGCCAACGTCCAGACTTTC. V usage is TRBV11-2 and J usage is TRBJ2-6; 13 nucleotides agree with TRBD2. The CDR3 contains 20 residues. Germline V gives CDR1 SGHAT, CDR2 FQNNGV.

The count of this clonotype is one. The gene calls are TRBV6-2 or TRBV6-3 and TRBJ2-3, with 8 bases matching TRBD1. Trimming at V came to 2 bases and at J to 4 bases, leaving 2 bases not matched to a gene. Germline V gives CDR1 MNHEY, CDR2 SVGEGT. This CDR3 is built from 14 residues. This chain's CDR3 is CASSYRDRSDTQYF. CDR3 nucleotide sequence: TGTGCCAGCAGTTACCGGGACAGGTCAGATACGCAGTATTTT.

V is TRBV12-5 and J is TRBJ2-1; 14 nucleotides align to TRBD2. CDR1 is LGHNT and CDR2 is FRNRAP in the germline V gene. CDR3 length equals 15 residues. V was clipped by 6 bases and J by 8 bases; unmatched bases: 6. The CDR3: CASGPRTSGRYEQFF. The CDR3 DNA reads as TGTGCTAGTGGCCCACGGACTAGCGGGAGGTATGAGCAGTTCTTC.

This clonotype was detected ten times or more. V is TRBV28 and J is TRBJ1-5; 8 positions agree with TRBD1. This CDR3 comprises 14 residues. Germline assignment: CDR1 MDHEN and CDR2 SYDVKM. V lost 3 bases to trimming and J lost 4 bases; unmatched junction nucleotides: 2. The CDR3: CASSFRQGNQPQHF. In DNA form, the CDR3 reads TGTGCCAGCAGTTTCAGACAGGGGAATCAGCCCCAGCATTTT.

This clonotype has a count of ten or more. The CDR3 nucleotides read TGTGCCAGCAGCCCGGGTGGGGGACTTCCTCGCTACGAGCAGTACTTC. Translation gives CASSPGGGLPRYEQYF. J is TRBJ2-7 and V is TRBV7-9; D possibly corresponds to TRBD2 (6 bases). With 5 bases removed from V and 3 bases from J, the gap between germline ends came to 20 bases. CDR1 is SEHNR, CDR2 FQNEAQ, per germline (reference sequence). CDR3 size: 16 residues.

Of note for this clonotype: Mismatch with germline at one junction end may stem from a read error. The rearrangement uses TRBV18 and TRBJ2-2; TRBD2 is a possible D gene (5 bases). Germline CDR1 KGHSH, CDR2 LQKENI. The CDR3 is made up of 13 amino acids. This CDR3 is CASSSTNTGEPFF. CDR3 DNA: TGTGCCAGCTCATCCACGAACACCGGGGAGCCGTTTTTT.

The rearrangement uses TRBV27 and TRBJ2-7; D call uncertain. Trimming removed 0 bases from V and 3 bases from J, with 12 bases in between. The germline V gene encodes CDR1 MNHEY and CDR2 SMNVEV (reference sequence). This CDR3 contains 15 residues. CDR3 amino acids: CASSLSQRMNYEQYF. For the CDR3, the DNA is TGTGCCAGCAGTTTATCGCAGAGGATGAACTACGAGCAGTACTTC.

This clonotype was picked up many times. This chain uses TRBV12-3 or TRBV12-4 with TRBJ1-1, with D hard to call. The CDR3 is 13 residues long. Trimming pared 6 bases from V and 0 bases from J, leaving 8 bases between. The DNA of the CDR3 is TGTGCCAGCAGCGCTAGGCTGAACACTGAAGCTTTCTTT. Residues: CASSARLNTEAFF.

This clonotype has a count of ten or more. Here the CDR3 reads CASSLASQEKLFF. The CDR3 DNA reads as TGTGCCAGCAGCTTAGCGTCCCAGGAAAAACTGTTTTTT. This sequence joins TRBV7-9 and TRBJ1-4; D remains ambiguous. This CDR3 is built from 13 residues. Germline V lookup: CDR1 SEHNR, CDR2 FQNEAQ (reference sequence). The V gene lost 0 bases and the J gene lost 8 bases, with 7 bases spanning the gap. Drawing the rest from reference TRBV7-9 and TRBJ1-4, the complete variable domain is DTGVSQNPRHKITKRGQNVTFRCDPISEHNRLYWYRQTLGQGPEFLTYFQNEAQLEKSRLLSDRFSAERPKGSFSTLEIQRTEQGDSAMYLCASSLASQEKLFFGSGTQLSVL.